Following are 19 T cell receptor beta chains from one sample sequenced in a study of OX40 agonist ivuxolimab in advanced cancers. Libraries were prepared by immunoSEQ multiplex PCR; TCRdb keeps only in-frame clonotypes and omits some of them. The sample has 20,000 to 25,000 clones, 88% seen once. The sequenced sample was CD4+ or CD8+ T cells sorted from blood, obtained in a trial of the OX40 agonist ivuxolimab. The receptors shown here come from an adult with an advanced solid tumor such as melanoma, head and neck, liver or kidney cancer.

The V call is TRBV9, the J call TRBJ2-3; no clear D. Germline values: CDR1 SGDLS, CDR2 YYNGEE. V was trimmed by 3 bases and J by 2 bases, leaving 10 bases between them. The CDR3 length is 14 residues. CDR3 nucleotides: TGTGCCAGCAGCGCTCTACTGCTCACAGATACGCAGTATTTT. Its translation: CASSALLLTDTQYF. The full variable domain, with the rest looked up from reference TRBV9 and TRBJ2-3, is DSGVTQTPKHLITATGQRVTLRCSPRSGDLSVYWYQQSLDQGLQFLIQYYNGEERAKGNILERFSAQQFPDLHSELNLSSLELGDSALYFCASSALLLTDTQYFGPGTRLTVL.

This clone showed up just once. This CDR3 reads CASRYDGANSPLHF. The CDR3 coding sequence is TGTGCCAGCAGATACGACGGAGCCAATTCACCCCTCCACTTT. The V gene is TRBV10-3, the J gene TRBJ1-6, with no clear D. CDR1 and CDR2 (germline): ENHRY, SYGVKD. The CDR3 is made up of 14 amino acids. Trimming cost V 10 bases and J 7 bases, with 17 bases left between them.

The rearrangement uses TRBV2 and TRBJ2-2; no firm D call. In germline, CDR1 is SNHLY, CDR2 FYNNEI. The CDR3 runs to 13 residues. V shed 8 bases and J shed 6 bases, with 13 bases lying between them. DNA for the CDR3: TGTGCCAGCCTCTCCGAAAACGCCGGGGAGCTGTTTTTT. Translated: CASLSENAGELFF.

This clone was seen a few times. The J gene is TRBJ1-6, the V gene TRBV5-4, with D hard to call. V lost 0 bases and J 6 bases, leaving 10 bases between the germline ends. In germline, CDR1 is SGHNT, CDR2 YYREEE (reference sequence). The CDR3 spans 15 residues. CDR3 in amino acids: CASSLVPGRNSPLHF. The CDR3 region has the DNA TGTGCCAGCAGCTTGGTTCCAGGTCGTAATTCACCCCTCCACTTT.

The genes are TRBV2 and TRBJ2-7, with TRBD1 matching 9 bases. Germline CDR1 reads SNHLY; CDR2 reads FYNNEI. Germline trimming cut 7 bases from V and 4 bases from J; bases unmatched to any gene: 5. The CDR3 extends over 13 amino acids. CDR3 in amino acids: CASNTGGAYEQYF. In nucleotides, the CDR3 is TGTGCCAGCAATACAGGGGGCGCGTACGAGCAGTACTTC.

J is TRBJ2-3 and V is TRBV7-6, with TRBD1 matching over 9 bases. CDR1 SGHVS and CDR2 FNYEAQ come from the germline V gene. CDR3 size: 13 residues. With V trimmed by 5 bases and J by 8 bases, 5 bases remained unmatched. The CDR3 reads CASSPDRGSTQYF. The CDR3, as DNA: TGTGCCAGCAGCCCCGACAGGGGGAGTACGCAGTATTTT.

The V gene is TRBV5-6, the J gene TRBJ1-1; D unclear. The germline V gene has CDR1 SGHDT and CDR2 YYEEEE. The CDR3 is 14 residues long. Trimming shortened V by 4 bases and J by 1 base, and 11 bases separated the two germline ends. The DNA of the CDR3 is TGTGCCAGCAGCCCAGACGGCGAGAACACTGAAGCTTTCTTT. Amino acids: CASSPDGENTEAFF.

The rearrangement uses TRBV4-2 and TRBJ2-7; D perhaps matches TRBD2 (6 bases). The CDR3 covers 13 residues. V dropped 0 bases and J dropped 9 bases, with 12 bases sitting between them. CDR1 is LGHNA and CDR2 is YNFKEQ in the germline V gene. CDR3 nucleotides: TGTGCCAGCAGCCAAGATGTGCGGCGGGGGCAGTACTTC. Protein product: CASSQDVRRGQYF.

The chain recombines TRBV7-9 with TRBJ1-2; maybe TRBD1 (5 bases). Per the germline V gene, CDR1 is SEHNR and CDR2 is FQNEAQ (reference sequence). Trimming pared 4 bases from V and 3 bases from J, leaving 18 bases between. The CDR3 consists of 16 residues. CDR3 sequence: CASSSPQGRLDYGYTF. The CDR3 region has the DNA TGTGCCAGCAGCTCTCCTCAGGGCCGGTTAGACTATGGCTACACCTTC.

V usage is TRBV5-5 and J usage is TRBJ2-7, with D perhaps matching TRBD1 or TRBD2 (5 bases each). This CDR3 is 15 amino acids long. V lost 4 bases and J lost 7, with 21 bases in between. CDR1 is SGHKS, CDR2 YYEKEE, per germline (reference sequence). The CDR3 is CASSQAPGTGREQYF. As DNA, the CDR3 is TGTGCCAGCAGCCAAGCCCCCGGGACGGGGCGGGAGCAGTACTTC.

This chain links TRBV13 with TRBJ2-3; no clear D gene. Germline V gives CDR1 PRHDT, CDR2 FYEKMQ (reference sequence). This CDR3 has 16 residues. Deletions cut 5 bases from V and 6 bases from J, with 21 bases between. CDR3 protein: CASSDTTGSSRDTQYF. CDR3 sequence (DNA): TGTGCCAGCAGCGACACGACGGGCTCCTCCAGGGATACGCAGTATTTT.

CDR3 sequence: CAIWGPSGGSKGTQYF. The CDR3 DNA reads TGTGCCATCTGGGGGCCTAGCGGGGGGTCCAAAGGGACCCAGTACTTC. The chain combines TRBV7-2 with TRBJ2-5, with TRBD2 matching 11 bases. V trimming: 10 bases; J trimming: 7 bases; junction bases outside the gene matches: 17. The CDR3 sequence is 16 residues long. In germline, CDR1 is SGHTA, CDR2 FQGNSA.

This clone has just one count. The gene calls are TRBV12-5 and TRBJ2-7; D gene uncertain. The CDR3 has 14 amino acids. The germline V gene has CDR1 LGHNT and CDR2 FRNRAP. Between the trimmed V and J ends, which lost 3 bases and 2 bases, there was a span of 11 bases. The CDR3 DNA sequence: TGTGCTAGTGGTTTCTCGACCTACCCCTACGAGCAGTACTTC. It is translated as CASGFSTYPYEQYF.

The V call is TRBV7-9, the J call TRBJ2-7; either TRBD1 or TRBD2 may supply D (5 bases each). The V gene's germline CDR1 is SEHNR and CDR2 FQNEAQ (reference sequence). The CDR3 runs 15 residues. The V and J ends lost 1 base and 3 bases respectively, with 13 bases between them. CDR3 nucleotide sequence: TGTGCCAGCAGCTTAGGGCCAGGGACGGTCTACGAGCAGTACTTC. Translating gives CASSLGPGTVYEQYF.

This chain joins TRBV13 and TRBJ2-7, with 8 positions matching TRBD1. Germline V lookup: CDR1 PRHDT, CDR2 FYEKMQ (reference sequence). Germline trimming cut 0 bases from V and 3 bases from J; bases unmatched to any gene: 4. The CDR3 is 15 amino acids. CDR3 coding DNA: TGTGCCAGCAGCTTAGGAGGACAGGGTGACTACGAGCAGTACTTC. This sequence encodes CASSLGGQGDYEQYF.

This CDR3 is CASSQAGREVNEQFF. DNA of the CDR3: TGTGCCAGCAGCCAAGCGGGGCGGGAGGTGAATGAGCAGTTCTTC. The gene calls are TRBV7-9 and TRBJ2-1; TRBD2 matches at 8 bases. V shed 5 bases, J shed 7 bases, and the junction held 10 bases outside the gene matches. Germline CDR1 SEHNR, CDR2 FQNEAQ (reference sequence). This CDR3 region has 15 residues. The full variable domain, completed using reference TRBV7-9 and TRBJ2-1, is DTGVSQNPRHKITKRGQNVTFRCDPISEHNRLYWYRQTLGQGPEFLTYFQNEAQLEKSRLLSDRFSAERPKGSFSTLEIQRTEQGDSAMYLCASSQAGREVNEQFFGPGTRLTVL.

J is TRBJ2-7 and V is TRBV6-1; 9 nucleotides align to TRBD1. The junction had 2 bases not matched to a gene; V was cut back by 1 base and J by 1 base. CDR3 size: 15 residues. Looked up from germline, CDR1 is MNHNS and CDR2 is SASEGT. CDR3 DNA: TGTGCCAGCAGTGAAGAGGGGACAGGGTCCTACGAGCAGTACTTC. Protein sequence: CASSEEGTGSYEQYF.

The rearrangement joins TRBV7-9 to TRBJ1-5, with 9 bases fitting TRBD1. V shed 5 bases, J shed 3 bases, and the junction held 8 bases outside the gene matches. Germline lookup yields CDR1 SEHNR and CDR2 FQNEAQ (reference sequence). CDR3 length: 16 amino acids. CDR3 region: CASSPQGARDNQPQHF. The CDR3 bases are TGTGCCAGCAGCCCACAGGGGGCCCGGGACAATCAGCCCCAGCATTTT.

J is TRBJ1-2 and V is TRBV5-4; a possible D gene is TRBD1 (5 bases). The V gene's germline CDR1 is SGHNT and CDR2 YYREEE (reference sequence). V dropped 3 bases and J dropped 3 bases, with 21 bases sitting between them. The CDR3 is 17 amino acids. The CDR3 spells CASSSSPGTEYDYGYTF. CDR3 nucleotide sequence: TGTGCCAGCAGCTCCAGCCCCGGGACGGAGTATGACTATGGCTACACCTTC.